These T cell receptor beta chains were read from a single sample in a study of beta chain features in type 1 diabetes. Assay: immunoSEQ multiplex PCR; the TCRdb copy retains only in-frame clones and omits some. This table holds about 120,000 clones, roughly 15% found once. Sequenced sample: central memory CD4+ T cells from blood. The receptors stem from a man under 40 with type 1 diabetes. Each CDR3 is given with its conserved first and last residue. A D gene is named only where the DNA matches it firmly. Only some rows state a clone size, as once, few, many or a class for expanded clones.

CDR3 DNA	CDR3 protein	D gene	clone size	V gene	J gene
TGTGCCAGCAGTTTTGGCGACAGGGGAAATTCACCCCTCCACTTT	CASSFGDRGNSPLHF	TRBD1	NA	TRBV27	TRBJ1-6
TGTGCCAGCAGAATTGGGGACGATGAGCAGTTCTTC	CASRIGDDEQFF	NA	NA	TRBV7-9	TRBJ2-1
TGCAGCGCAACAGGGGCCGCTCAGCAGTTCTTC	CSATGAAQQFF	TRBD1	NA	TRBV29-1	TRBJ2-1
TGTGCCAGCAGCTTATATGGGGGAGGTAATTCACCCCTCCACTTT	CASSLYGGGNSPLHF	NA	NA	TRBV7-3	TRBJ1-6
TGTGCCAGCAGCCAGGCGAGGGTCGGGACCCAGTACTTC	CASSQARVGTQYF	NA	NA	TRBV14	TRBJ2-5
TGTGCCAGCAGCTTAGTTACAGGGGCCCCCCGTGATGAGCAGTTCTTC	CASSLVTGAPRDEQFF	TRBD1	few	TRBV13	TRBJ2-1
TGTGCCAGCAGTACCCAGGGGGCGGGTCAGCCCCAGCATTTT	CASSTQGAGQPQHF	TRBD1	NA	TRBV28	TRBJ1-5
TGTGCCAGCAGCGCAAACAGTGGGGGAAGTGGCTACACCTTC	CASSANSGGSGYTF	NA	few	TRBV7-2	TRBJ1-2
TGTGCCACTCGACTAGCGGGCACGGACAATGAGCAGTTCTTC	CATRLAGTDNEQFF	TRBD2	NA	TRBV19	TRBJ2-1
TGTGCCAGTAGTGATGACAGGGGGCGAGACATTCAGTACTTC	CASSDDRGRDIQYF	TRBD1	few	TRBV19	TRBJ2-4
TGTGCCAGCAGCCTGCAATACGAGCAGTACTTC	CASSLQYEQYF	NA	few	TRBV7-2	TRBJ2-7
TGTGCCAGCAGTTTGCAACAGGGGTTGAGCAATGAGCAGTTCTTC	CASSLQQGLSNEQFF	TRBD1	NA	TRBV27	TRBJ2-1
TGTGCCAGCAGCAAGGACAGGGGTGCCAAAAACATTCAGTACTTC	CASSKDRGAKNIQYF	TRBD1	many	TRBV6-5	TRBJ2-4
TGTGCCATCAGAGACGGGACAGGGGATTCACCCCTCCACTTT	CAIRDGTGDSPLHF	TRBD1	few	TRBV10-3	TRBJ1-6
TGTGCCAGTAGTCCAAGGACAGAATCCTACGAGCAGTACTTC	CASSPRTESYEQYF	NA	few	TRBV19	TRBJ2-7
TGTGCCAGCAGTTTAAGACAGGCGTTAGCCAAAAACATTCAGTACTTC	CASSLRQALAKNIQYF	NA	few	TRBV28	TRBJ2-4
TGTGCCAGCAGCTTAGCAGGCGGGGGCCCGACCTACGAGCAGTACTTC	CASSLAGGGPTYEQYF	NA	NA	TRBV7-9	TRBJ2-7
TGTGCCAGCAGCAGAAGTGCAACTAATGAAAAACTGTTTTTT	CASSRSATNEKLFF	NA	NA	TRBV27	TRBJ1-4
TGTGCCAGCAGCTTAGGTACCCTCGGGAACACTGAAGCTTTCTTT	CASSLGTLGNTEAFF	NA	few	TRBV11-3	TRBJ1-1
TGTGCCAGTAGTATGGCGACAGGGTTCGGGGCCAACGTCCTGACTTTC	CASSMATGFGANVLTF	TRBD1	few	TRBV19	TRBJ2-6
TGTGCCAGCTCCCTATGGGGAGAAGCTTTCTTT	CASSLWGEAFF	NA	NA	TRBV19	TRBJ1-1
TGTGCCAGCAGCTTAGTGGCTAGCGGGGGCTACGAGCAGTACTTC	CASSLVASGGYEQYF	TRBD2	few	TRBV7-2	TRBJ2-7
TGTGCCAGCGGACCGACGGGGGGCACAGATACGCAGTATTTT	CASGPTGGTDTQYF	NA	NA	TRBV7-2	TRBJ2-3
TGCGCCAGCAGTGGGAGTTCTAGCACAGATACGCAGTATTTT	CASSGSSSTDTQYF	NA	NA	TRBV5-1	TRBJ2-3
TGTGCCAGCAGCATACTCCAAGAGACCCAGTACTTC	CASSILQETQYF	NA	few	TRBV25-1	TRBJ2-5
TGTGCCAGCGGCCGTTACAATGAGCAGTTCTTC	CASGRYNEQFF	NA	few	TRBV2	TRBJ2-1
TGTGCCAGCAGGATCGGGACAGACCTTTATGGCTACACCTTC	CASRIGTDLYGYTF	TRBD1	few	TRBV7-9	TRBJ1-2
TGCAGCGTTGGCTTCAATGAGCAGTTCTTC	CSVGFNEQFF	NA	many	TRBV29-1	TRBJ2-1
TGCGCCAGCAGCCAAGAGTCCAGAAGAATCAACACCATATATTTT	CASSQESRRINTIYF	NA	few	TRBV4-3	TRBJ1-3
TGTGCCAGCAGTCCTCAGCGGACCCAAGAGACCCAGTACTTC	CASSPQRTQETQYF	NA	few	TRBV7-2	TRBJ2-5
TGTGCCAGCAGCCCCACCAGGGGCCCTAGCGGGGCCTACTACGAGCAGTACTTC	CASSPTRGPSGAYYEQYF	TRBD2	many	TRBV4-2	TRBJ2-7
TGTGCCAGCAGCCGAGGGGAGTGGAGCAATCAGCCCCAGCATTTT	CASSRGEWSNQPQHF	NA	few	TRBV7-9	TRBJ1-5
TGTGCCAGCAGTTCCGCCGACAGGGACTACGAGCAGTACTTC	CASSSADRDYEQYF	TRBD1	NA	TRBV27	TRBJ2-7
TGCAGTGCTAGCGTCTATGGCTACACCTTC	CSASVYGYTF	NA	NA	TRBV20-1	TRBJ1-2
TGTGCCAGCAGCTCACTACTAGGGACAGGGGCCGGGAAGAACACAGATACGCAGTATTTT	CASSSLLGTGAGKNTDTQYF	TRBD1	NA	TRBV28	TRBJ2-3
TGTGCCAGTAGTTTACAGCGGGGGGCTTACAATGAGCAGTTCTTC	CASSLQRGAYNEQFF	TRBD2	NA	TRBV19	TRBJ2-1
TGTGCCAGCAGGAACAGGGGACAAACCTACGAGCAGTACTTC	CASRNRGQTYEQYF	TRBD1	few	TRBV7-2	TRBJ2-7
TGCAGTGCTAGATTCGATGATGAGCAGTTCTTC	CSARFDDEQFF	NA	once	TRBV20-1	TRBJ2-1
TGTGCCAGCAGTCCCGGGTTACTAGCGGGGGATCAGTATTTT	CASSPGLLAGDQYF	TRBD2	few	TRBV28	TRBJ2-3
TGTGCCACCAGCAGAGGGGACACGGAGAACTATGGCTACACCTTC	CATSRGDTENYGYTF	NA	NA	TRBV15	TRBJ1-2
TGTGCCAGCAGTCTGAACTACAATGAGCAGTTCTTC	CASSLNYNEQFF	NA	NA	TRBV28	TRBJ2-1
TGTGCCAGCAGTCCCGAGCCAAAGGAGCTGTTTTTT	CASSPEPKELFF	NA	few	TRBV7-2	TRBJ2-2
TGTGCCAGCAGCGTAGCCAGGGGGCGAAGAGAGACCCAGTACTTC	CASSVARGRRETQYF	TRBD1	few	TRBV7-2	TRBJ2-5
TGTGCCAGCAGCCCCGGGGAGAGCAATCAGCCCCAGCATTTT	CASSPGESNQPQHF	NA	many	TRBV7-2	TRBJ1-5
TGCAGCGTTGAAAGATCTTCTTACAATGAGCAGTTCTTC	CSVERSSYNEQFF	NA	NA	TRBV29-1	TRBJ2-1
TGTGCCAGCAGCTCCGTACCTAGCGGGGGCACAGATACGCAGTATTTT	CASSSVPSGGTDTQYF	TRBD2	medium-sized	TRBV7-3	TRBJ2-3
TGTGCCTGGAGCTTCGGGGGCGCTTCAGATACGCAGTATTTT	CAWSFGGASDTQYF	NA	few	TRBV30	TRBJ2-3
TGTGCCAGCAGTAGCACGCCCGCCTACGAGCAGTACTTC	CASSSTPAYEQYF	NA	few	TRBV2	TRBJ2-7
TGTGCCACCAGCAGAGTTTCGGGACAGCCCCAGCATTTT	CATSRVSGQPQHF	NA	NA	TRBV15	TRBJ1-5
TGTGCCAGCAGCGCGCACGAGACCCAGTACTTC	CASSAHETQYF	NA	NA	TRBV7-2	TRBJ2-5
TGTGCCAGCAGCCAAGTTAGGGGTGGAGCCAAAAACATTCAGTACTTC	CASSQVRGGAKNIQYF	NA	NA	TRBV14	TRBJ2-4